Below, 14 T cell receptor beta chains from the same sample are listed, as sequenced in a study of T cells expressing NK-cell markers. TCRdb re-called the 5' RACE reads; one entry per CDR3 protein, DNA not given. The sample holds 150,000 or so distinct CDR3 sequences. What was sequenced was blood T cells: a sorted CD56 or NKG2C T cell subset, CD4+ or CD8+ T cells, or bulk PBMC T cells (not recorded which). Source of these receptors: a woman in her forties or fifties in good health.

The CDR3: CASSLTGQQGEQYF. The V call is TRBV27, the J call TRBJ2-7; TCRdb picks TRBD1, but there is no DNA to check that call. CDR1 and CDR2 (germline): MNHEY, SMNVEV (reference sequence). This CDR3 has 14 amino acids.

The V call is TRBV5-1, the J call TRBJ2-2. This CDR3 has 15 amino acids. Germline CDR1 reads SGHRS; CDR2 reads YFSETQ. CDR3 residues: CASAWGRSNTGELFF.

The gene calls are TRBV10-3 and TRBJ2-3. The germline V gene encodes CDR1 ENHRY and CDR2 SYGVKD. This CDR3 contains 11 residues. CDR3 region: CAISDTDTQYF.

This chain links TRBV6-5 with TRBJ1-1. CDR1 MNHEY and CDR2 SVGAGI come from the germline V gene. The CDR3 runs to 14 residues. CDR3 sequence reads: CASSYGTANTEAFF.

The V call is TRBV19, the J call TRBJ1-2. This CDR3 comprises 12 residues. CDR1 is LNHDA and CDR2 is SQIVND in the germline V gene (reference sequence). The CDR3: CASSMAGNGYTF.

This chain links TRBV27 with TRBJ1-2; the TRBD1 assignment by TCRdb is unverifiable without DNA. In germline, CDR1 is MNHEY, CDR2 SMNVEV (reference sequence). The CDR3 extends over 14 amino acids. This CDR3 reads CASSLSGTGVGYTF.

V usage is TRBV7-2 and J usage is TRBJ2-1. This CDR3 comprises 14 residues. Germline CDR1 is SGHTA and CDR2 is FQGNSA. The CDR3 sequence is CASPRTGSYNEQFF.

The V call is TRBV21-1, the J call TRBJ1-5; the TRBD1 assignment by TCRdb is unverifiable without DNA. TRBV21-1 counts as a pseudogene. This CDR3 spans 18 amino acids. The CDR3 protein is CASSKVGGQVPGSQPQHF.

The genes are TRBV20-1 and TRBJ2-7; checking the TCRdb D call of TRBD1 is not possible without DNA. The CDR3 is 15 residues long. The V gene's germline CDR1 is DFQATT and CDR2 SNEGSKA (reference sequence). The CDR3 loop is CSADFRGHEKYEQYF.

The CDR3 is CASSQAGVLNEKLFF. The genes are TRBV4-1 and TRBJ1-4; there is no DNA to check the TCRdb D call of TRBD1. There are 15 residues in the CDR3. CDR1 MGHRA and CDR2 YSYEKL come from the germline V gene.

The chain recombines TRBV19 with TRBJ2-1; TCRdb indicates TRBD2, and absent DNA this call remains unverified. The length of the CDR3 is 17 residues. Germline lookup yields CDR1 LNHDA and CDR2 SQIVND (reference sequence). The CDR3 loop reads CASSIVASGSRGNEQFF.

V usage is TRBV7-8 and J usage is TRBJ2-2; TCRdb's D gene call, TRBD1, goes unchecked for lack of DNA. The germline CDR1 and CDR2 sequences are SGHVS and FQNEAQ. The CDR3 runs 14 residues. The CDR3: CASSSGLGAGELFF.

The chain has TRBV6-6 and TRBJ2-1; no DNA is available, so the TRBD2 call from TCRdb remains unchecked. Germline-derived CDR1 and CDR2 are MNHNY and SVGAGI (reference sequence). This CDR3 spans 15 amino acids. CDR3 amino acids: CASSYSRLAGVEQFF.

The chain carries TRBV20-1 and TRBJ1-4; TCRdb's assignment of TRBD1 cannot be checked, as there is no DNA. This CDR3 contains 15 residues. Germline V lookup: CDR1 DFQATT, CDR2 SNEGSKA (reference sequence). This chain's CDR3 is CSARALQGEGEKLFF.